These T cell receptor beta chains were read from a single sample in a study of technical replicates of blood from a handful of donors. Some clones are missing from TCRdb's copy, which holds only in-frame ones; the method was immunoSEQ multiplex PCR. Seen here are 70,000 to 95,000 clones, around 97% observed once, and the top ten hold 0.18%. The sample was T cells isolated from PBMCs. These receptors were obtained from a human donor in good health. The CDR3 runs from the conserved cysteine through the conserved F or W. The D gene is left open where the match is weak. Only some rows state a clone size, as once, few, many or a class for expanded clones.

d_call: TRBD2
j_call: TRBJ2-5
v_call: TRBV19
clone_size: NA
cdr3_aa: CASTSSGGAAGTQYF
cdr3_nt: TGTGCCAGTACTTCTAGCGGGGGGGCCGCAGGGACCCAGTACTTC

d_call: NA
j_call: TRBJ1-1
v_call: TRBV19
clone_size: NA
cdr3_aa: CASRYGTEAFF
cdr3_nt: TGTGCCAGTAGATACGGCACTGAAGCTTTCTTT

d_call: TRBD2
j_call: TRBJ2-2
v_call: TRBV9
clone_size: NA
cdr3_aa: CASSVGAGGANTGELFF
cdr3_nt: TGTGCCAGCAGCGTAGGTGCGGGAGGGGCGAACACCGGGGAGCTGTTTTTT

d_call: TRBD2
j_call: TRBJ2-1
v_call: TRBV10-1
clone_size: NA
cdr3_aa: CASSRGREAKSEQFF
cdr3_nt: TGCGCCAGCAGCCGCGGGCGGGAGGCGAAAAGTGAGCAGTTCTTC

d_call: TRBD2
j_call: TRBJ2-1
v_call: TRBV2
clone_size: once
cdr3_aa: CASSTRLAGALSYNEQFF
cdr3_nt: TGTGCCAGCAGCACACGACTAGCGGGGGCCCTCTCCTACAATGAGCAGTTCTTC

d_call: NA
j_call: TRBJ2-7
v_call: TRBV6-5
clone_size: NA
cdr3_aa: CASSSRDEQYF
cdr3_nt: TGTGCCAGCAGTTCCAGGGACGAGCAGTACTTC

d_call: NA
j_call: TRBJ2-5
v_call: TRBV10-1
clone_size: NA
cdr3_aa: CASSERQAETQYF
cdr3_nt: TGCGCCAGCAGTGAGAGACAGGCGGAGACCCAGTACTTC

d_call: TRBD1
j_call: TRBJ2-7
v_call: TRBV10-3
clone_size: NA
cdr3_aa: CAISESRGTGGVGYEQYF
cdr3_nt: TGTGCCATCAGTGAGTCGAGGGGGACAGGGGGCGTTGGCTACGAGCAGTACTTC

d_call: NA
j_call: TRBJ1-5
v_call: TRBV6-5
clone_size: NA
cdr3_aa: CASSSGNQPQHF
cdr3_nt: TGTGCCAGCAGTTCTGGCAATCAGCCCCAGCATTTT

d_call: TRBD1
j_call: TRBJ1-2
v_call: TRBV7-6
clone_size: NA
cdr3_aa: CASSEHWDRGSDGYTF
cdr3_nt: TGTGCCAGCAGCGAACATTGGGACAGGGGGTCGGATGGCTACACCTTC

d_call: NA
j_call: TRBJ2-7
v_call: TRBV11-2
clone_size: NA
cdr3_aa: CASSLDRSYEQYF
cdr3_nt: TGTGCCAGCAGCTTAGACAGGTCCTACGAGCAGTACTTC

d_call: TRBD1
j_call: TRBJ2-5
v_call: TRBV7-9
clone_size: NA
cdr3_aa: CASSDPDGDRETQYF
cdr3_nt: TGTGCCAGCAGCGACCCCGACGGGGACAGGGAGACCCAGTACTTC

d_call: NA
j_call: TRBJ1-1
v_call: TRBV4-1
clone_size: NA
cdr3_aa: CASASTGMGNTEAFF
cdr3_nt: TGCGCCAGCGCTAGTACAGGGATGGGGAACACTGAAGCTTTCTTT

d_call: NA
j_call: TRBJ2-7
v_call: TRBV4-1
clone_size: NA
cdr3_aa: CASSQGSGDYEQYF
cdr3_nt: TGCGCCAGCAGCCAAGGCTCGGGGGACTACGAGCAGTACTTC

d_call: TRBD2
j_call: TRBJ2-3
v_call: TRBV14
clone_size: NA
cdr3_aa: CASSHGGGADTQYF
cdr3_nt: TGTGCCAGCAGCCACGGCGGGGGGGCAGATACGCAGTATTTT

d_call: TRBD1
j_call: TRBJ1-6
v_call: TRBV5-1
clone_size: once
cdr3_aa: CASEPGQGTSPLHF
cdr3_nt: TGCGCCAGTGAACCGGGACAGGGTACTTCACCCCTCCACTTT

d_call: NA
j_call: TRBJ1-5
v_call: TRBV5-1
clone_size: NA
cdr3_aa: CASSPTGWGTAGDEPQHF
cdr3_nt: TGCGCCAGCAGTCCGACAGGCTGGGGGACGGCGGGTGATGAGCCCCAGCATTTT

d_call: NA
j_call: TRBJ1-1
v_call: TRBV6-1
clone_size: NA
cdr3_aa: CASKQTNTEAFF
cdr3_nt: TGTGCCAGCAAACAGACGAACACTGAAGCTTTCTTT

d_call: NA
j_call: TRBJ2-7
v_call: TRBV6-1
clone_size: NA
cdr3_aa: CASSSSYSSYEQYF
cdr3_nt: TGTGCCAGCAGTTCGTCGTACAGCTCCTACGAGCAGTACTTC

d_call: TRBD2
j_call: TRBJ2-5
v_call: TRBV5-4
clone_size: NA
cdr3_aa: CASSSSGRAGTQYF
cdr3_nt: TGTGCCAGCAGCTCTAGCGGACGGGCCGGGACCCAGTACTTC

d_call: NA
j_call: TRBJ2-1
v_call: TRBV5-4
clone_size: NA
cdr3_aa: CASSLGWEQLGEQFF
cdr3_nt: TGTGCCAGCAGCTTAGGGTGGGAGCAACTCGGTGAGCAGTTCTTC

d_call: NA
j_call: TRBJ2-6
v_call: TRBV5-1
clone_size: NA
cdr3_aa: CASSLASQFGANVLTF
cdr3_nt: TGCGCCAGCAGCTTGGCCTCACAGTTTGGGGCCAACGTCCTGACTTTC

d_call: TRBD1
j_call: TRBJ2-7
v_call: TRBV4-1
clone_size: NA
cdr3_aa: CASSLILGDRKHYEQYF
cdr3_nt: TGCGCCAGCAGCCTAATCCTCGGGGACAGGAAACACTACGAGCAGTACTTC

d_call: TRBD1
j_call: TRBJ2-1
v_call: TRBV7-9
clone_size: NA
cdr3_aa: CASSPDRGNEQFF
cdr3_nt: TGTGCCAGCAGCCCCGACAGGGGTAATGAGCAGTTCTTC

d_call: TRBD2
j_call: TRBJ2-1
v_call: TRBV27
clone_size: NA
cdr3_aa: CASSLRLAEINEQFF
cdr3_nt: TGTGCCAGCAGTTTAAGGCTAGCGGAAATCAATGAGCAGTTCTTC

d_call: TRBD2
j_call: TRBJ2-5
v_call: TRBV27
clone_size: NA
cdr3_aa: CASSLLRGLRKETQYF
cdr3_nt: TGTGCCAGCAGTTTACTTAGGGGACTACGGAAAGAGACCCAGTACTTC

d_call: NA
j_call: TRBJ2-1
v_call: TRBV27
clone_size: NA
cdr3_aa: CASSSSSYNEQFF
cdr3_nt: TGTGCCAGCAGTTCGAGCTCCTACAATGAGCAGTTCTTC

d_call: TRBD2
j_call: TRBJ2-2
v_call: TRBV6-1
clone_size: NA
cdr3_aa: CASSPLAGVTGELFF
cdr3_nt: TGTGCCAGCAGTCCACTAGCGGGAGTCACCGGGGAGCTGTTTTTT

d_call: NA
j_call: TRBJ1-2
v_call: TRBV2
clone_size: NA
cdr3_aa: CASIGQILRSNYGYTF
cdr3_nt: TGTGCCAGCATTGGACAGATACTACGCTCTAACTATGGCTACACCTTC

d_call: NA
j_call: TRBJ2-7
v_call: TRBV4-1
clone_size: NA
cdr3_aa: CASARSEAFSYEQYF
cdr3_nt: TGCGCCAGCGCCCGATCGGAGGCGTTCTCCTACGAGCAGTACTTC

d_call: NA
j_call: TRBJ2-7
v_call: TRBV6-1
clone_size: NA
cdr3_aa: CASREAQGGSYEQYF
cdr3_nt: TGTGCCAGCAGGGAAGCCCAAGGGGGATCCTACGAGCAGTACTTC

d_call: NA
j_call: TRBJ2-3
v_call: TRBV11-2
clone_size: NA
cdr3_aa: CASSLFRGATDTQYF
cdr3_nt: TGTGCCAGCAGCTTATTCCGCGGGGCCACAGATACGCAGTATTTT

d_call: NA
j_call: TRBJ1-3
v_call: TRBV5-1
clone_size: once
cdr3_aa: CASSYGADGNTIYF
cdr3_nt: TGCGCCAGCAGTTATGGGGCAGATGGAAACACCATATATTTT

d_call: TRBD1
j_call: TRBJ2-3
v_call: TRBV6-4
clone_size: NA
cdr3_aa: CASSDSSGGGTDTQYF
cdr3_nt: TGTGCCAGCAGTGACTCTTCAGGGGGCGGCACAGATACGCAGTATTTT

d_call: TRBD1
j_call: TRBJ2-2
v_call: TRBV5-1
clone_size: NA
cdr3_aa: CASTGTGNTGELFF
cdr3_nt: TGCGCCAGCACGGGGACAGGGAACACCGGGGAGCTGTTTTTT

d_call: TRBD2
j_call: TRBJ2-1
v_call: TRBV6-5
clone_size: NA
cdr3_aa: CASSIPGLAGNEQFF
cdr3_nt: TGTGCCAGCAGTATACCGGGACTAGCGGGAAATGAGCAGTTCTTC

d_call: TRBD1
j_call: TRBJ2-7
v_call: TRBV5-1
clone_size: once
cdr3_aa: CASSPTLRDRSVEQYF
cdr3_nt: TGCGCCAGCAGCCCAACACTCCGGGACAGATCCGTCGAGCAGTACTTC

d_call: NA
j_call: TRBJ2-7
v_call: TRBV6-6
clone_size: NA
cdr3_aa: CASRLDRSYEQYF
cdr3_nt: TGTGCCAGCAGGCTGGACAGAAGTTACGAGCAGTACTTC

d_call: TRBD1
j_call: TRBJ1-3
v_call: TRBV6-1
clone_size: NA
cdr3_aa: CASSVGDSSGNTIYF
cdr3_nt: TGTGCCAGCAGTGTAGGGGACAGCTCTGGAAACACCATATATTTT

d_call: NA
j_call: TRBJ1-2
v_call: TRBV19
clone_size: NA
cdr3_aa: CASTQYEGDYGYTF
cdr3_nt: TGTGCCAGTACCCAGTATGAGGGTGACTATGGCTACACCTTC

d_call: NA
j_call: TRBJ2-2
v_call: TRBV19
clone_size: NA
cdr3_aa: CASSRVVAGGELFF
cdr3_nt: TGTGCCAGTAGTAGGGTAGTTGCGGGCGGGGAGCTGTTTTTT

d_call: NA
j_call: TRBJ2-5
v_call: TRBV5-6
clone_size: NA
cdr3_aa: CASSTGWRVEGETQYF
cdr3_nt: TGTGCCAGCAGCACCGGTTGGAGGGTGGAGGGAGAGACCCAGTACTTC

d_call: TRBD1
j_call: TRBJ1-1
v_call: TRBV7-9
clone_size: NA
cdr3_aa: CASDMGQVLLGAFF
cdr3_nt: TGTGCCAGCGATATGGGACAGGTTCTTCTAGGAGCTTTCTTT

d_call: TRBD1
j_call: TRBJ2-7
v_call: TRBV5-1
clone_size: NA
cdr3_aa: CASSRGTASYEQYF
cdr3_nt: TGCGCCAGCAGCAGAGGGACAGCTTCCTACGAGCAGTACTTC

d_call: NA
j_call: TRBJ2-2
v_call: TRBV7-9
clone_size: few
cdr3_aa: CASSLAESYTGELFF
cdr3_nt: TGTGCCAGCAGCTTAGCCGAGAGTTACACCGGGGAGCTGTTTTTT

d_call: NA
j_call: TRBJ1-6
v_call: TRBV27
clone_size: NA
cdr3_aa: CASRGHLSYNSPLHF
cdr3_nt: TGTGCCAGCAGAGGACACCTCTCCTATAATTCACCCCTCCACTTT

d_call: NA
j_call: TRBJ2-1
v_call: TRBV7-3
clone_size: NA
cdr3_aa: CASSFTHSRTEQFF
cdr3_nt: TGTGCCAGCAGCTTCACCCACAGCCGAACCGAGCAGTTCTTC

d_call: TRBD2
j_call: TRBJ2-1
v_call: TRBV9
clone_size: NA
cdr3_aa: CASSIRTSGGYNEQFF
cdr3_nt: TGTGCCAGCAGCATCCGGACTAGCGGGGGATACAATGAGCAGTTCTTC

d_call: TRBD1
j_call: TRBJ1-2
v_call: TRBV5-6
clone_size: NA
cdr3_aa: CASSSLYGQGPFTF
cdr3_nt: TGTGCCAGCAGCTCTCTTTATGGACAGGGACCTTTCACCTTC